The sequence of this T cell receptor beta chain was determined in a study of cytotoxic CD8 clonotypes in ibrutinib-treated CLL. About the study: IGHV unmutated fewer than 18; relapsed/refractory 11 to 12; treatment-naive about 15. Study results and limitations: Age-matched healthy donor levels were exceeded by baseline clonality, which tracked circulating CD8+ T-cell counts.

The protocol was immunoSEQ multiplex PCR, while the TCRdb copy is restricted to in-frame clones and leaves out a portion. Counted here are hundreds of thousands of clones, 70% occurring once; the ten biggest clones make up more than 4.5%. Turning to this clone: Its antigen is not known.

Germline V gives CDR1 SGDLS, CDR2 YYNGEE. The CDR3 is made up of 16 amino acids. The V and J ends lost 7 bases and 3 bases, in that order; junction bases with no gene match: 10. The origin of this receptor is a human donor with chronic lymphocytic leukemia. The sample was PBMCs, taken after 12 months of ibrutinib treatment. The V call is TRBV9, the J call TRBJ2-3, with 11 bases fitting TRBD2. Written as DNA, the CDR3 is TGTGCCAGCCAACCACAGCCTAGCGGGAGGACAGATACGCAGTATTTT. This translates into CASQPQPSGRTDTQYF.